The 11 T cell receptor beta chains listed next were all sequenced from one sample in a study of T-cell memory formation after mild COVID-19. TCRdb passed the 5' RACE reads through MiXCR, listing each CDR3 protein once. The sample holds roughly 160,000 distinct CDR3 sequences, roughly 13% seen once. The specimen sequenced was PBMCs or a T cell subset sorted from them (not recorded which). These receptor sequences come from a man between 18 and 29 years old who had mild COVID-19 (a few samples of this study predate the infection). Cell type and time point are not known.

This clonotype was detected a few times. The gene calls are TRBV20-1 and TRBJ2-4; 7 nucleotides agree with TRBD1. V trimming: 4 bases; J trimming: 6 bases; junction bases outside the gene matches: 6. The length of the CDR3 is 13 residues. CDR1 and CDR2 from the germline V gene are DFQATT and SNEGSKA (reference sequence). CDR3 sequence reads: CSAKSGTVNIQYF. CDR3 bases: TGCAGTGCTAAGTCTGGGACAGTAAACATTCAGTACTTC.

The chain employs TRBV18 and TRBJ2-7; perhaps D is TRBD1 or TRBD2 (5 bases each). This CDR3 has 13 residues. Germline V gene lookup returns CDR1 KGHSH and CDR2 LQKENI. The ends were cut back, 4 bases at V and 5 bases at J, with 12 bases in the middle. Written as DNA, the CDR3 is TGTGCCAGCTCACGGGCACTGGGGGACGAGCAGTACGTC. This encodes CASSRALGDEQYV.

In its sample, this clonotype was seen many times. This chain uses TRBV7-2 with TRBJ2-3, with 10 bases fitting TRBD1. V gave up 3 bases and J gave up 2 bases; unmatched junction bases: 8. Germline V gene data show CDR1 as SGHTA and CDR2 as FQGNSA. The CDR3 has 17 amino acids. The CDR3 DNA sequence: TGTGCCAGCAGCTTTAGGACAGGGGGATCTAACACAGATACGCAGTATTTT. Protein product: CASSFRTGGSNTDTQYF. Based on the CDR3 plus reference TRBV7-2 and TRBJ2-3, the full variable domain is GAGVSQSPSNKVTEKGKDVELRCDPISGHTALYWYRQSLGQGLEFLIYFQGNSAPDKSGLPSDRFSAERTGGSVSTLTIQRTQQEDSAVYLCASSFRTGGSNTDTQYFGPGTRLTVL.

J is TRBJ1-5 and V is TRBV6-5; D unclear. The V gene lost 2 bases and the J gene lost 3 bases, with 17 bases spanning the gap. The CDR3 contains 17 residues. CDR1 MNHEY and CDR2 SVGAGI come from the germline V gene. CDR3 DNA: TGTGCCAGCAGTTACCCTCCCCACGAGCCCCACAATCAGCCCCAGCATTTT. It yields the protein CASSYPPHEPHNQPQHF.

This clonotype has at least ten counts. J is TRBJ2-2 and V is TRBV7-8; perhaps TRBD1 as D (6 bases). This CDR3 spans 19 amino acids. Germline lookup yields CDR1 SGHVS and CDR2 FQNEAQ. The ends were cut back, 6 bases at V and 6 bases at J, with 29 bases in the middle. The CDR3 nucleotides are TGTGCCAGCAGTTCGTTCCGTTTTCCTGGGGGCCGCCCGTCCGGGGAGCTGTTTTTT. Amino acids: CASSSFRFPGGRPSGELFF.

The V gene is TRBV20-1, the J gene TRBJ2-2; 16 bases are a match to TRBD2. V lost 4 bases to trimming and J lost 6 bases; unmatched junction nucleotides: 8. This CDR3 is built from 17 residues. In germline, CDR1 is DFQATT, CDR2 SNEGSKA (reference sequence). The DNA for the CDR3 is TGCAGTGCTAAGGGGACTAGCGGGGGGGAATTGCCCGGGGAGCTGTTTTTT. This encodes CSAKGTSGGELPGELFF.

The CDR3 here is CASSFYRSEAFF. CDR3 DNA: TGTGCCAGCAGTTTTTACAGAAGCGAAGCTTTCTTT. The genes are TRBV12-3 or TRBV12-4 and TRBJ1-1; no definite D call. V was shortened by 3 bases and J by 8 bases, with 10 bases between the two germline ends. CDR3 size: 12 residues.

The chain employs TRBV27 and TRBJ2-7, with TRBD1 matching 7 bases. This CDR3 spans 15 amino acids. CDR1 and CDR2 (germline): MNHEY, SMNVEV (reference sequence). V shed 5 bases, J shed 6 bases, and the junction held 13 bases outside the gene matches. For the CDR3, the DNA is TGTGCCAGCAGTCTTTCCGGGACAGCCAACGGCGAGCAGTACGTC. Protein: CASSLSGTANGEQYV.

The table lists this clonotype with a few counts. This chain joins TRBV28 and TRBJ1-5, with a weak D call TRBD1 (6 bases). The CDR3 spans 16 residues. The germline CDR1 and CDR2 sequences are MDHEN and SYDVKM. Trimming cost V 2 bases and J 5 bases, with 16 bases left between them. The CDR3, as DNA: TGTGCCAGCAGTTTAGGGGGACACCAACGTGATCAGCCCCAGCATTTT. The encoded protein is CASSLGGHQRDQPQHF.

This clonotype was observed a handful of times. The J gene is TRBJ2-5, the V gene TRBV6-2 or TRBV6-3; perhaps TRBD2 as D (5 bases). V was clipped by 4 bases and J by 1 base, with 7 bases between them. Germline V gives CDR1 MNHEY, CDR2 SVGEGT. This CDR3 is built from 13 residues. In nucleotides, the CDR3 is TGTGCCAGCAGTTCACTAGGCCAAGAGACCCAGTACTTC. It codes for CASSSLGQETQYF.

This clonotype showed up just a few times. The genes are TRBV3-1 and TRBJ1-4; no clear D gene. This CDR3 comprises 15 residues. Germline V lookup: CDR1 LGHDT, CDR2 YNNKEL (reference sequence). Trimming took 0 bases from V and 7 from J, leaving 12 bases between them. The CDR3 DNA sequence: TGTGCCAGCAGCCAAGAGGGAGCGCGGGGTGAAAAACTGTTTTTT. Its protein is CASSQEGARGEKLFF.